Each of the 30 T cell receptor beta chains below was sequenced from the same sample in a study of cytomegalovirus exposure and HLA in healthy donors. The repertoire was sequenced with immunoSEQ multiplex PCR; TCRdb's copy has only in-frame clones and lacks some. The sample lists approximately 160,000 clones, roughly 96% occurring once. The sequencing sample was made of PBMCs. These receptors were obtained from a woman aged 18-35 years in good health and CMV-seronegative.

The V call is TRBV11-2, the J call TRBJ2-3; possibly TRBD1 for D (5 bases). This CDR3 comprises 15 residues. Germline CDR1 and CDR2: SGHAT and FQNNGV. The CDR3: CATSLKGRPTDTQYF. DNA of the CDR3: TGTGCAACAAGCTTAAAGGGGCGACCCACAGATACGCAGTATTTT.

This clone was detected only a few times. V gene TRBV2 combines with J gene TRBJ2-7, with a tentative D call TRBD1 (7 bases). This CDR3 region has 13 residues. Germline values: CDR1 SNHLY, CDR2 FYNNEI. V lost 8 bases to trimming and J lost 5 bases, with 16 bases between them. The chain's CDR3 is CASGPGGSNEQYF. CDR3 nucleotide sequence: TGTGCCAGCGGCCCAGGGGGGAGTAACGAGCAGTACTTC.

The chain couples TRBV11-1 to TRBJ1-4, with TRBD1 matching over 10 bases. With 5 bases clipped from V and 8 bases from J, the junction kept 8 bases outside the gene matches. The CDR3 is 15 residues long. Per the germline V gene, CDR1 is SGHAT and CDR2 is FQDESV (reference sequence). The chain's CDR3 is CASSHGGQGSEKLFF. The DNA for the CDR3 is TGTGCCAGCAGCCACGGGGGACAGGGGAGCGAAAAACTGTTTTTT.

This clone came up a few times. This chain uses TRBV4-1 with TRBJ1-5; no definite D call. Germline assignment: CDR1 MGHRA and CDR2 YSYEKL. The V gene lost 3 bases and the J gene lost 5 bases, with 8 bases spanning the gap. The CDR3 length is 13 residues. In DNA, the CDR3 is TGCGCCAGCAGCCAGGCCCCCGATCAGCCCCAGCATTTT. It translates to CASSQAPDQPQHF.

The chain is built from TRBV15 and TRBJ1-1; D ambiguous. With 0 bases removed from V and 5 bases from J, the gap between germline ends came to 13 bases. The CDR3 covers 15 residues. Germline V gene data show CDR1 as LNHNV and CDR2 as YYDKDF (reference sequence). The CDR3 coding sequence is TGTGCCACCAGCAGAGATCCCTTTCAGGTAACTGAAGCTTTCTTT. Translation gives CATSRDPFQVTEAFF.

The genes are TRBV25-1 and TRBJ1-1; 9 nucleotides line up with TRBD1. The CDR3 is 16 residues long. Germline CDR1 is MGHDK and CDR2 is SYGVNS. J lost 2 bases, V lost 4 bases, and 8 bases had no gene match. CDR3 in amino acids: CASSGMPGQGNTEAFF. The CDR3 DNA follows: TGTGCCAGCAGTGGCATGCCGGGACAGGGTAACACTGAAGCTTTCTTT.

This chain connects TRBV19 to TRBJ2-7; TRBD1 matches 7 bases. Per the germline V gene, CDR1 is LNHDA and CDR2 is SQIVND (reference sequence). V lost 3 bases, J lost 0 bases, and 2 bases stayed unmatched. There are 14 residues in the CDR3. CDR3 coding DNA: TGTGCCAGTAGTATGGGACAGAGCTCCTACGAGCAGTACTTC. Translation: CASSMGQSSYEQYF.

CDR3 sequence: CASSAVNRDRANTGELFF. The CDR3 coding sequence is TGTGCCAGCAGCGCAGTAAACCGGGACAGGGCGAACACCGGGGAGCTGTTTTTT. This chain links TRBV9 with TRBJ2-2; 9 positions match TRBD1. V trimming: 3 bases; J trimming: 0 bases; junction bases outside the gene matches: 9. The CDR3 consists of 18 residues. The germline CDR1 and CDR2 sequences are SGDLS and YYNGEE.

The J gene is TRBJ1-6, the V gene TRBV27; 8 bases are shared with TRBD1. The germline V gene encodes CDR1 MNHEY and CDR2 SMNVEV (reference sequence). CDR3 length equals 17 residues. J was trimmed by 5 bases and V by 3 bases; bases with no gene match: 9. CDR3 residues: CASSFPIGTGHNSPLHF. In DNA, the CDR3 is TGTGCCAGCAGTTTCCCCATAGGGACAGGTCATAATTCACCCCTCCACTTT.

The V call is TRBV6-5, the J call TRBJ1-3, with D possibly matching TRBD1 (5 bases). This CDR3 contains 11 residues. Trimming pared 6 bases from V and 10 bases from J, leaving 10 bases between. Germline V gene lookup returns CDR1 MNHEY and CDR2 SVGAGI. CDR3 protein: CASSPGGTIYF. The DNA of the CDR3 is TGTGCCAGCAGCCCGGGGGGGACCATATATTTT.

This sequence joins TRBV11-2 and TRBJ2-7; D unresolved. With 5 bases removed from V and 6 bases from J, the gap between germline ends came to 14 bases. Germline V gives CDR1 SGHAT, CDR2 FQNNGV. CDR3 length equals 13 residues. The CDR3 bases are TGTGCCAGCAGCGCTAGTCGGTGGAGCGAGCAGTACTTC. This sequence encodes CASSASRWSEQYF. Drawing the rest from reference TRBV11-2 and TRBJ2-7, the complete variable domain is EAGVAQSPRYKIIEKRQSVAFWCNPISGHATLYWYQQILGQGPKLLIQFQNNGVVDDSQLPKDRFSAERLKGVDSTLKIQPAKLEDSAVYLCASSASRWSEQYFGPGTRLTVT.

This chain connects TRBV5-1 to TRBJ1-6, with 11 bases fitting TRBD1. From germline, CDR1 is SGHRS and CDR2 YFSETQ. With 0 bases clipped from V and 8 bases from J, the junction kept 4 bases outside the gene matches. The CDR3 contains 16 residues. The CDR3 nucleotides are TGCGCCAGCAGCTTGGAGGGACAGGGGGGGTATTCACCCCTCCACTTT. It translates to CASSLEGQGGYSPLHF.

The J gene is TRBJ1-2, the V gene TRBV6-5; 8 bases fit TRBD1. V lost 3 bases, J lost 0 bases, and 6 bases stayed unmatched. Germline V gene data show CDR1 as MNHEY and CDR2 as SVGAGI. The CDR3 is 16 amino acids. The CDR3, as DNA: TGTGCCAGCAGTTATTACGGACAGGGCGCTAACTATGGCTACACCTTC. As protein: CASSYYGQGANYGYTF.

V usage is TRBV7-6 and J usage is TRBJ1-2; 7 bases map to TRBD1. Germline assignment: CDR1 SGHVS and CDR2 FNYEAQ. The CDR3 spans 16 residues. The V segment lost 1 base and the J segment 3 bases; nucleotides outside the gene matches: 8. The CDR3 coding sequence is TGTGCCAGCAGCTTAGAACCTAGGGGGCGCGACTATGGCTACACCTTC. It translates to CASSLEPRGRDYGYTF.

The V gene is TRBV7-8, the J gene TRBJ2-1, with 8 positions matching TRBD2. The CDR3 is made up of 17 amino acids. CDR1 is SGHVS and CDR2 is FQNEAQ in the germline V gene. The V gene end was trimmed by 0 bases and the J gene end by 3 bases; junction bases not matched to a gene: 7. CDR3 nucleotide sequence: TGTGCCAGCAGCTTAGCGCTTGCGGGGGGTTTCTACAATGAGCAGTTCTTC. This encodes CASSLALAGGFYNEQFF.

This clone was found once. This chain connects TRBV6-1 to TRBJ1-2; D unclear. The germline V and J ends were trimmed by 1 base and 8 bases, with 14 bases remaining between them. The CDR3 extends over 14 amino acids. Per germline, CDR1 MNHNS and CDR2 SASEGT. CDR3 amino acids: CASSEGGGMGGYTF. CDR3 in DNA: TGTGCCAGCAGTGAAGGTGGCGGGATGGGGGGCTACACCTTC.

The V call is TRBV5-1, the J call TRBJ1-2; D gene unclear. The V gene lost 0 bases and the J gene lost 3 bases, with 12 bases spanning the gap. Germline V gene sequence: CDR1 SGHRS, CDR2 YFSETQ. The CDR3 has 15 amino acids. In DNA, the CDR3 is TGCGCCAGCAGCTTGGATGGTAAGCCTTACTATGGCTACACCTTC. It translates to CASSLDGKPYYGYTF.

The CDR3 nucleotides read TGTGCCAGCAGCTTCGGGACTAGCGGTTCCTACGAGCAGTACTTC. This sequence encodes CASSFGTSGSYEQYF. V gene TRBV7-6 combines with J gene TRBJ2-7, with 11 bases lining up with TRBD2. V dropped 3 bases and J dropped 1; count of bases not matched to a gene: 2. CDR1 is SGHVS, CDR2 FNYEAQ, per germline. This CDR3 has 15 residues.

This sequence joins TRBV30 and TRBJ1-4; 7 bases match TRBD1. This CDR3 is 17 amino acids long. The V and J ends lost 3 bases and 0 bases, in that order; junction bases with no gene match: 10. The germline gives CDR1 GTSNPN, CDR2 SVGIG (reference sequence). CDR3 amino acids: CAWRGDSSPATNEKLFF. CDR3 nucleotide sequence: TGTGCCTGGAGGGGGGACAGTTCCCCAGCAACTAATGAAAAACTGTTTTTT. The variable domain in full, with the rest retrieved from reference TRBV30 and TRBJ1-4, is SQTIHQWPATLVQPVGSPLSLECTVEGTSNPNLYWYRQAAGRGLQLLFYSVGIGQISSEVPQNLSASRPQDRQFILSSKKLLLSDSGFYLCAWRGDSSPATNEKLFFGSGTQLSVL.

The chain has TRBV6-4 and TRBJ1-2, with unresolved D. The CDR3 is 14 residues long. The germline V gene has CDR1 MRHNA and CDR2 SNTAGT. Trimming took 0 bases from V and 6 from J, leaving 11 bases between them. CDR3 protein: CASSDSPGSDGYTF. CDR3 DNA: TGTGCCAGCAGTGACTCTCCAGGCAGTGATGGCTACACCTTC.

V is TRBV7-2 and J is TRBJ1-6; 8 bases match TRBD1. In germline, CDR1 is SGHTA, CDR2 FQGNSA. V gave up 5 bases and J gave up 7 bases; unmatched junction bases: 7. This CDR3 is built from 15 residues. The CDR3 sequence is CASSQDRVGNSPLHF. The DNA for the CDR3 is TGTGCCAGCAGCCAGGACAGGGTTGGAAATTCACCCCTCCACTTT.

The gene calls are TRBV7-2 and TRBJ1-4, with D hard to call. V lost 1 base to trimming and J lost 5 bases, with 2 bases between them. The germline V gene has CDR1 SGHTA and CDR2 FQGNSA. The CDR3 sequence is 12 residues long. The chain's CDR3 is CASSLVNEKLFF. CDR3 DNA: TGTGCCAGCAGCTTAGTAAATGAAAAACTGTTTTTT. The variable domain in full, completed from reference TRBV7-2 and TRBJ1-4, reads GAGVSQSPSNKVTEKGKDVELRCDPISGHTALYWYRQSLGQGLEFLIYFQGNSAPDKSGLPSDRFSAERTGGSVSTLTIQRTQQEDSAVYLCASSLVNEKLFFGSGTQLSVL.

This chain connects TRBV2 to TRBJ1-4; tentatively, D is TRBD1 (6 bases). V was cut by 8 bases and J by 4 bases, with 29 bases left in between. Germline V gene sequence: CDR1 SNHLY, CDR2 FYNNEI. There are 19 residues in the CDR3. CDR3 in DNA: TGTGCCAGCGCCACACCCAAAACCTCCGGGACATTTGGTAATGAAAAACTGTTTTTT. Translation: CASATPKTSGTFGNEKLFF.

The chain couples TRBV7-8 to TRBJ2-4; 8 bases are a match to TRBD1. Losses at the gene ends were 0 bases for V and 0 bases for J; bases not matched to a gene: 1. The CDR3 is made up of 16 amino acids. Germline assignment: CDR1 SGHVS and CDR2 FQNEAQ. CDR3 sequence: CASSLADRGAKNIQYF. CDR3 nucleotides: TGTGCCAGCAGCTTAGCAGACAGGGGAGCCAAAAACATTCAGTACTTC.

This chain links TRBV11-3 with TRBJ2-2; 7 positions agree with TRBD1. The CDR3 has 17 residues. V shed 1 base and J 1 base; nucleotides not matched to a gene: 6. Germline CDR1 SGHNT, CDR2 YENEEA. The chain's CDR3 is CASSLATGRRNTGELFF. The CDR3 DNA reads TGTGCCAGCAGCTTAGCGACAGGGCGTCGGAACACCGGGGAGCTGTTTTTT.

This CDR3 reads CASSLMSAGGGYTF. DNA of the CDR3: TGTGCCAGCAGCTTAATGTCGGCGGGGGGAGGCTACACCTTC. The chain uses TRBV7-2 and TRBJ1-2; weak D call: TRBD1 (5 bases). The CDR3 runs 14 residues. V gave up 2 bases and J gave up 8 bases, with 15 bases separating them. Germline loops: CDR1 SGHTA, CDR2 FQGNSA.

J is TRBJ2-7 and V is TRBV19, with 12 nucleotides matching TRBD1. The germline V gene encodes CDR1 LNHDA and CDR2 SQIVND (reference sequence). The CDR3 consists of 19 residues. The V gene end was trimmed by 3 bases and the J gene end by 6 bases; junction bases not matched to a gene: 18. This chain's CDR3 is CASSILIRPGQGASSEQYF. CDR3 coding DNA: TGTGCCAGTAGTATCCTGATAAGACCGGGACAGGGGGCTTCATCCGAGCAGTACTTC.

The chain links TRBV30 to TRBJ1-2; 8 bases match TRBD1. Germline assignment: CDR1 GTSNPN and CDR2 SVGIG (reference sequence). The CDR3 is 11 residues long. Losses at the gene ends were 5 bases for V and 8 bases for J; bases not matched to a gene: 4. The CDR3 coding sequence is TGTGCCTGGCAGGGGGCACGGGGCTACACCTTC. It yields the protein CAWQGARGYTF.

V and J are TRBV30 and TRBJ1-3; a possible D gene is TRBD1 (5 bases). CDR3 size: 14 residues. Looked up from germline, CDR1 is GTSNPN and CDR2 is SVGIG (reference sequence). With 0 bases removed from V and 4 bases from J, the gap between germline ends came to 10 bases. In nucleotides, the CDR3 is TGTGCCTGGAGTGTACAAGGGGCAGGAAACACCATATATTTT. Translated: CAWSVQGAGNTIYF.

V gene TRBV7-8 combines with J gene TRBJ2-1; 9 bases align to TRBD1. This CDR3 is 15 amino acids long. The junction had 8 bases not matched to a gene; V was cut back by 3 bases and J by 8 bases. Germline CDR1 and CDR2: SGHVS and FQNEAQ. The CDR3 loop is CASSFDRGILDEQFF. The CDR3 coding sequence is TGTGCCAGCAGCTTCGACAGGGGGATACTGGATGAGCAGTTCTTC.